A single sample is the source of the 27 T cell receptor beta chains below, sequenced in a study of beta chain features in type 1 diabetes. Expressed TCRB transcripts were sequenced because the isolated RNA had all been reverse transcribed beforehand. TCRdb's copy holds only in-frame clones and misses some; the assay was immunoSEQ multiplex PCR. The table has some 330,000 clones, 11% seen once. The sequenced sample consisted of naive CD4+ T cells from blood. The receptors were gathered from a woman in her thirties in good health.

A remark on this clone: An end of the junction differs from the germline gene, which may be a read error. The DNA for the CDR3 is TGTGCCAGCAGCATAGCCACTACCACTAGCACAGATACGCAGTATTTT. Its protein product is CASSIATTTSTDTQYF. The chain links TRBV7-2 to TRBJ2-3, with D unclear. The CDR3 is 16 amino acids. Germline-derived CDR1 and CDR2 are SGHTA and FQGNSA.

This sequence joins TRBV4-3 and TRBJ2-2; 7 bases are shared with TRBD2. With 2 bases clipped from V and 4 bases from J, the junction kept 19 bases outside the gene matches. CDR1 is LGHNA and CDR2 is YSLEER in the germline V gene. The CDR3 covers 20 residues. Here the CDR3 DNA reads TGCGCCAGCAGCCAACGCCAAGGTTGGGGGAGGGCAAGTCCCACCGGGGAGCTGTTTTTT. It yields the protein CASSQRQGWGRASPTGELFF.

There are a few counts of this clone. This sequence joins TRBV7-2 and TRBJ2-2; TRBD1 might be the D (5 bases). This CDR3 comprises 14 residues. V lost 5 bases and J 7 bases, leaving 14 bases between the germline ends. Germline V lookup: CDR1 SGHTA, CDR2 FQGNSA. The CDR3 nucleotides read TGTGCCAGCAGCCCCCAGACAGTGGGCGGGGAGCTGTTTTTT. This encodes CASSPQTVGGELFF. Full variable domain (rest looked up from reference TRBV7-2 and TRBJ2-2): GAGVSQSPSNKVTEKGKDVELRCDPISGHTALYWYRQSLGQGLEFLIYFQGNSAPDKSGLPSDRFSAERTGGSVSTLTIQRTQQEDSAVYLCASSPQTVGGELFFGEGSRLTVL.

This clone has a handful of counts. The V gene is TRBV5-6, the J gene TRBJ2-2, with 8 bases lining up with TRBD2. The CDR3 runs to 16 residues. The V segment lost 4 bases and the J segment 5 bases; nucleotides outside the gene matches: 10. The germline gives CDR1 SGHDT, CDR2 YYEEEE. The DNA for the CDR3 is TGTGCCAGCAGCCCGGCGGGACTAGGTCGTACCGGGGAGCTGTTTTTT. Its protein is CASSPAGLGRTGELFF.

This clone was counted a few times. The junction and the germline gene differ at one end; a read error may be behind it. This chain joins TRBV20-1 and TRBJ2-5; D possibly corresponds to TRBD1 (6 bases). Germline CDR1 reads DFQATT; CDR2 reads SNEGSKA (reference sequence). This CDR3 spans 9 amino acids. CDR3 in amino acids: CSARHRDNF. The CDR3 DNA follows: TGCAGTGCTAGACACCGGGACAACTTC.

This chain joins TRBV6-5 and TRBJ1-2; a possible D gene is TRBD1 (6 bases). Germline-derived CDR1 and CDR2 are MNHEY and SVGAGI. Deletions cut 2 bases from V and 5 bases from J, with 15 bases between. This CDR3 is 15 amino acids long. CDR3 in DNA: TGTGCCAGCAGTTACGCCTCCACAGGGCTGTATGGCTACACCTTC. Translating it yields CASSYASTGLYGYTF.

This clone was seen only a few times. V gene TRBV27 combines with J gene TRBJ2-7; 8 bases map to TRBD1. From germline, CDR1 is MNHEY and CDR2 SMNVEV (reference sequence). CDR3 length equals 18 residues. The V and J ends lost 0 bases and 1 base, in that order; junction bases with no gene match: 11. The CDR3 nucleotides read TGTGCCAGCAGTTTATCTCGGGACAGGTCGCTCCTATCCTACGAGCAGTACTTC. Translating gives CASSLSRDRSLLSYEQYF.

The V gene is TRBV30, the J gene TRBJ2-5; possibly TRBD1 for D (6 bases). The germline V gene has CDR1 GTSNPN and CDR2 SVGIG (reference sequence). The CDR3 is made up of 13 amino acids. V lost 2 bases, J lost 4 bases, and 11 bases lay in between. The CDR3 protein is CAWSPGVGETQYF. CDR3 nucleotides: TGTGCCTGGAGTCCAGGGGTGGGAGAGACCCAGTACTTC.

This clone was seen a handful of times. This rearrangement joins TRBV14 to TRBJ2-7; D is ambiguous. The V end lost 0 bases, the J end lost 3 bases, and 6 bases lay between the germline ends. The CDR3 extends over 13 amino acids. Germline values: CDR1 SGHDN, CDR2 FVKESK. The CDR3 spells CASSQELLYEQYF. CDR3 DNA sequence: TGTGCCAGCAGCCAAGAACTCCTCTACGAGCAGTACTTC.

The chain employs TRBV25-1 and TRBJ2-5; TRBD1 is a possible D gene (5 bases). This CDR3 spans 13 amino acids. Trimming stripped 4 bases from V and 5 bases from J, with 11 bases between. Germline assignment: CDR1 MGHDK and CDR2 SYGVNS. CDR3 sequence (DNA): TGTGCCAGCAGTGGCGACAGTCTGGAGACCCAGTACTTC. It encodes CASSGDSLETQYF.

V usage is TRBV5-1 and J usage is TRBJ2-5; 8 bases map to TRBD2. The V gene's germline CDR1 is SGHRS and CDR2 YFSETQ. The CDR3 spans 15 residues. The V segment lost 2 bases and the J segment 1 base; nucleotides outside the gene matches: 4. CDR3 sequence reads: CASSLAGVLQETQYF. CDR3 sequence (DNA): TGCGCCAGCAGCTTAGCGGGGGTACTCCAAGAGACCCAGTACTTC.

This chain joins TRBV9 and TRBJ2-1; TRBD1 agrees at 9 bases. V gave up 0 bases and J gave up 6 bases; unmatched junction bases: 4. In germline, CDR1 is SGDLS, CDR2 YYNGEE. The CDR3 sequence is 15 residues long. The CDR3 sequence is CASSVAGQGFNEQFF. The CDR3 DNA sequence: TGTGCCAGCAGCGTAGCAGGACAGGGGTTCAATGAGCAGTTCTTC.

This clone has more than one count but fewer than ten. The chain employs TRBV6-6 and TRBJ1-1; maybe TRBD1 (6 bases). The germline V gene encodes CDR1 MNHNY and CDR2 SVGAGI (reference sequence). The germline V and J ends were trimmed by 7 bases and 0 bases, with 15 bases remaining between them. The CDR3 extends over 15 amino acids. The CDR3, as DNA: TGTGCCAGCACCCCAACAGGGAAGATGAACACTGAAGCTTTCTTT. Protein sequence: CASTPTGKMNTEAFF.

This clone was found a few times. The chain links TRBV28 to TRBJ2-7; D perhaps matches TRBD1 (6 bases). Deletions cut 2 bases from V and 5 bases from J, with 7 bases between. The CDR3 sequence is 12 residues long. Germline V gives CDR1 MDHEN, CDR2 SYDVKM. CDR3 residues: CASSLDRNEQYF. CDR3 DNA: TGTGCCAGCAGTTTAGACAGGAACGAGCAGTACTTC.

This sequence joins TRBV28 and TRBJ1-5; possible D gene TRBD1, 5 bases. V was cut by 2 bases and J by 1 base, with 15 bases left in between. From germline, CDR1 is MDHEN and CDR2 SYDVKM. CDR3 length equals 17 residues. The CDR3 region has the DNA TGTGCCAGCAGTTTACCCTTAGGGCAGGGAAGCAATCAGCCCCAGCATTTT. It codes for CASSLPLGQGSNQPQHF.

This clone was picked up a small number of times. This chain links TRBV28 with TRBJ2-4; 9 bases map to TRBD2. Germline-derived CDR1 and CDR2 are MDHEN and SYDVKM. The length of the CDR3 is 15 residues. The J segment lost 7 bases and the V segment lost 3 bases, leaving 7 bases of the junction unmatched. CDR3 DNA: TGTGCCAGCAGTTTGGGCGGGAGGGTTTTGAACATTCAGTACTTC. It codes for CASSLGGRVLNIQYF.

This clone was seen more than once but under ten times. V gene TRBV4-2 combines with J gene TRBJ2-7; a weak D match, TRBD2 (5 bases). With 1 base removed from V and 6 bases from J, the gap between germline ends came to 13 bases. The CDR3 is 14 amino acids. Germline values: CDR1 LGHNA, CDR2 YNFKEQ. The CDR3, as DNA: TGTGCCAGCAGCCAAGCTACCCGGGGTGCCGAGCAGTACTTC. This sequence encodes CASSQATRGAEQYF.

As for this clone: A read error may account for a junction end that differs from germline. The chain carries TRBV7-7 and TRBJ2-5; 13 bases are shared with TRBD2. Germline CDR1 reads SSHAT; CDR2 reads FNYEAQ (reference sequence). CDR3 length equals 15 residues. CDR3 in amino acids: CASSPGTSGTQTQYF. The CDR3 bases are TGTGCTAGCAGCCCTGGGACTAGCGGGACCCAAACCCAGTACTTC.

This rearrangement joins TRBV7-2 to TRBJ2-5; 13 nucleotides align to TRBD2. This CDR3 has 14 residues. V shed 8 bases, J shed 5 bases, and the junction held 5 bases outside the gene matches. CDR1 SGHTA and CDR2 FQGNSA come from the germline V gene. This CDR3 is CASSTSGREETQYF. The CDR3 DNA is TGTGCCAGCTCCACTAGCGGGAGGGAGGAGACCCAGTACTTC. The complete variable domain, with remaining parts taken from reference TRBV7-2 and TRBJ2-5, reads GAGVSQSPSNKVTEKGKDVELRCDPISGHTALYWYRQSLGQGLEFLIYFQGNSAPDKSGLPSDRFSAERTGGSVSTLTIQRTQQEDSAVYLCASSTSGREETQYFGPGTRLLVL.

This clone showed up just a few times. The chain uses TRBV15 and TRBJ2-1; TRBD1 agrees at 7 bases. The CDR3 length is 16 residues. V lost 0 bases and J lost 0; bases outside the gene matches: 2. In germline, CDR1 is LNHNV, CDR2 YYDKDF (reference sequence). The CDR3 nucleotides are TGTGCCACCAGCAGAGATCGGGACAGCTCCTACAATGAGCAGTTCTTC. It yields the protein CATSRDRDSSYNEQFF.

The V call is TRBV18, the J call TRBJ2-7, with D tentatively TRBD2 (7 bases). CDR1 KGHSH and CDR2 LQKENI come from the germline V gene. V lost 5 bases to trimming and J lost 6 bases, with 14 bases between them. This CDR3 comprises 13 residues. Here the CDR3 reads CASSGQGGVEQYF. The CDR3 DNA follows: TGTGCCAGCTCAGGCCAAGGGGGGGTCGAGCAGTACTTC.

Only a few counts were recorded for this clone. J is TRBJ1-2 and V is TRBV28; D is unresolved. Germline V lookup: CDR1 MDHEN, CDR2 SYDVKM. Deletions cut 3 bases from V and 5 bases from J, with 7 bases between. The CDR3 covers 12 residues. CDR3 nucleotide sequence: TGTGCCAGCAGTTTTGTGAGGTATGGCTACACCTTC. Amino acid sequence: CASSFVRYGYTF.

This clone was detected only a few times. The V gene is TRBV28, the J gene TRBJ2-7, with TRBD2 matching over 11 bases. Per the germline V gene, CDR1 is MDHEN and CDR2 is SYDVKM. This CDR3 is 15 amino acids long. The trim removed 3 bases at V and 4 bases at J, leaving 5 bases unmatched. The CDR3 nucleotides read TGTGCCAGCAGTTTTTCTCGGACTAGCGGGTACGAGCAGTACTTC. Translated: CASSFSRTSGYEQYF.

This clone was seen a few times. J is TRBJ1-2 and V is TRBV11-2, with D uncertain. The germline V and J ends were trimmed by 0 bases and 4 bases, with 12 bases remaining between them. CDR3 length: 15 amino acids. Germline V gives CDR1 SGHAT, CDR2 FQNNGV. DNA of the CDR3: TGTGCCAGCAGCTTAGATGAGGAAGACCGCTATGGCTACACCTTC. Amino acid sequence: CASSLDEEDRYGYTF.

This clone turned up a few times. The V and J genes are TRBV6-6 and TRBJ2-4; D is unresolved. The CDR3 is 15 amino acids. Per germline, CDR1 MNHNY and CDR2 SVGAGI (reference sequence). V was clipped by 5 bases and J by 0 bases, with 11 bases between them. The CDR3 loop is CASSPPELAKNIQYF. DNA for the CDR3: TGTGCCAGCAGTCCTCCCGAACTAGCCAAAAACATTCAGTACTTC.

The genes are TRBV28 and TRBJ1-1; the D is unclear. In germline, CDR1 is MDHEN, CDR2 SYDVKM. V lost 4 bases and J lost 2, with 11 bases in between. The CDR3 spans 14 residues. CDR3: CASSYPTPNTEAFF. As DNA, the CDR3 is TGTGCCAGCAGTTATCCGACACCAAACACTGAAGCTTTCTTT.

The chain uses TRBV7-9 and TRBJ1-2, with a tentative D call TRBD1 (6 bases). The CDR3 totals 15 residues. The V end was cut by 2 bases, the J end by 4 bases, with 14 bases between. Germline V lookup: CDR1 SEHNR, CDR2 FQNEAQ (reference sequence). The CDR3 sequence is CASSLNGQSTYGYTF. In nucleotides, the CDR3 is TGTGCCAGCAGCTTAAACGGACAGAGCACCTATGGCTACACCTTC.